These 14 T cell receptor beta chains came from one sample sequenced in a study of T-cell reconstitution after alpha-beta-depleted transplantation in children. TCRbeta library construction was performed incorporating unique molecular identifiers. TCRdb re-called the PCR reads with MiXCR, one entry per CDR3 protein. The sample has hundreds of thousands of distinct CDR3 sequences, roughly 15% seen once. This material consisted of PBMCs, mostly from graft donor cells, taken 360 days after TCRalphabeta/CD19-depleted stem cell transplant. Every receptor here comes from a male patient younger than 18 who had a stem cell transplant for acute lymphoblastic leukemia, so the T cells may come from the graft donor.

The V call is TRBV27, the J call TRBJ2-1; possible D gene TRBD1, 5 bases. Trimming took 2 bases from V and 8 from J, leaving 7 bases between them. The CDR3 is 12 amino acids. Germline V CDR1 and CDR2: MNHEY, SMNVEV (reference sequence). The CDR3 DNA reads TGTGCCAGCAGTTTAGCAGGGCATGAGCAGTTCTTC. Translating gives CASSLAGHEQFF.

The chain employs TRBV5-1 and TRBJ2-1, with 7 bases lining up with TRBD1. Germline lookup yields CDR1 SGHRS and CDR2 YFSETQ. J was trimmed by 3 bases and V by 0 bases; bases with no gene match: 6. The CDR3 has 16 amino acids. The CDR3 reads CASSLGGQGDYNEQFF. CDR3 DNA: TGCGCCAGCAGCTTGGGGGGGCAGGGGGACTACAATGAGCAGTTCTTC.

The chain recombines TRBV7-9 with TRBJ1-3, with D possibly being TRBD1 (6 bases). The CDR3 length is 14 residues. The V end was cut by 5 bases, the J end by 6 bases, with 14 bases between. The V gene's germline CDR1 is SEHNR and CDR2 FQNEAQ (reference sequence). CDR3 DNA: TGTGCCAGCAGCGCCCAACAGGGAGAAAACACCATATATTTT. Translated: CASSAQQGENTIYF.

This chain uses TRBV6-1 with TRBJ2-7; D is tentatively TRBD1 or TRBD2 (5 bases each). The germline V and J ends were trimmed by 6 bases and 1 base, with 16 bases remaining between them. The CDR3 loop spans 15 amino acids. Germline V gene lookup returns CDR1 MNHNS and CDR2 SASEGT. Written as DNA, the CDR3 is TGTGCCAGCAGACGGGACCACGCATCGTCCTACGAGCAGTACTTC. This codes for CASRRDHASSYEQYF.

The chain links TRBV5-6 to TRBJ2-7; D not resolved. This CDR3 has 12 amino acids. V lost 5 bases to trimming and J lost 2 bases, with 8 bases between them. Germline V lookup: CDR1 SGHDT, CDR2 YYEEEE. This CDR3 is CASRRHPYEQYF. As DNA, the CDR3 is TGTGCCAGCAGGAGACACCCCTACGAGCAGTACTTC.

This clonotype has only a few counts. This chain connects TRBV4-1 to TRBJ2-7; TRBD1 might be the D (5 bases). Deletions cut 2 bases from V and 1 base from J, with 12 bases between. Germline CDR1 reads MGHRA; CDR2 reads YSYEKL. The CDR3 extends over 15 amino acids. For the CDR3, the DNA is TGCGCCAGCAGCCAACCCCAAACAGGTTCCTACGAGCAGTACTTC. Translation: CASSQPQTGSYEQYF.

The chain carries TRBV20-1 and TRBJ2-7; D is tentatively TRBD1 or TRBD2 (7 bases each). The CDR3 is made up of 18 amino acids. V lost 3 bases, J lost 9 bases, and 33 bases lay in between. The germline CDR1 and CDR2 sequences are DFQATT and SNEGSKA (reference sequence). CDR3 amino acids: CSASPHRGLKTTPTVQYF. In DNA form, the CDR3 reads TGCAGTGCTAGCCCCCACAGGGGACTAAAAACTACACCTACTGTGCAGTACTTC.

The chain joins TRBV5-6 to TRBJ2-6; D is perhaps TRBD1 (6 bases). V was cut by 6 bases and J by 4 bases, with 14 bases left in between. Germline values: CDR1 SGHDT, CDR2 YYEEEE. The CDR3 sequence is 15 residues long. The CDR3 nucleotides are TGTGCCAGCAACCTACAGGGTGCCGGGGCCAACGTCCTGACTTTC. This codes for CASNLQGAGANVLTF.

This rearrangement joins TRBV7-9 to TRBJ2-2, with D perhaps TRBD1 or TRBD2 (5 bases each). The CDR3 runs 16 residues. Looked up from germline, CDR1 is SEHNR and CDR2 is FQNEAQ (reference sequence). Trimming shortened V by 4 bases and J by 2 bases, and 14 bases separated the two germline ends. The CDR3 region is CASSSPGTYNTGELFF. The CDR3, as DNA: TGTGCCAGCAGCTCGCCCGGGACGTATAACACCGGGGAGCTGTTTTTT.

Only a few counts were recorded for this clonotype. This chain uses TRBV10-3 with TRBJ1-4; perhaps TRBD1 as D (6 bases). V lost 6 bases, J lost 0 bases, and 8 bases lay in between. This CDR3 is built from 14 residues. CDR1 ENHRY and CDR2 SYGVKD come from the germline V gene. CDR3 bases: TGTGCCATCAGGTCAGGGGCAACTAATGAAAAACTGTTTTTT. Amino acid sequence: CAIRSGATNEKLFF.

This clonotype turned up a few times. At one boundary the junction diverges from the germline segment, which might be a read error. This sequence joins TRBV5-1 and TRBJ1-3; D is unclear. CDR1 SGHRS and CDR2 YFSETQ come from the germline V gene. This CDR3 comprises 15 residues. CDR3 nucleotide sequence: TGCGCCAGCAGTTTGGACGGGAACTCTGGAAACACCATATATTTT. This gives the protein CASSLDGNSGNTIYF.

About this clonotype: This is likely a read error, given that the CDR3 carries no conserved phenylalanine or tryptophan at its end. The chain is built from TRBV5-1 and TRBJ1-1; no definite D call. The length of the CDR3 is 15 residues. CDR1 and CDR2 from the germline V gene are SGHRS and YFSETQ. Trimming removed 0 bases from V and 4 bases from J, with 13 bases in between. The CDR3: CASSLVPSPGTEAFY. CDR3 DNA: TGCGCCAGCAGCTTGGTCCCATCTCCCGGCACTGAAGCTTTCTAT.

In its sample, this clonotype was seen a few times. The genes are TRBV7-2 and TRBJ2-1, with 11 bases lining up with TRBD2. Germline V gene data show CDR1 as SGHTA and CDR2 as FQGNSA. The junction had 7 bases not matched to a gene; V was cut back by 7 bases and J by 2 bases. This CDR3 is 16 amino acids long. The DNA for the CDR3 is TGTGCCAGCACCCTACCGGGACTAGCGGCCTACAATGAGCAGTTCTTC. Protein sequence: CASTLPGLAAYNEQFF.

J is TRBJ2-4 and V is TRBV29-1; D remains ambiguous. V was pared by 3 bases and J by 6 bases, with 6 bases between. The length of the CDR3 is 11 residues. Per the germline V gene, CDR1 is SQVTM and CDR2 is ANQGSEA. CDR3 region: CSVDEGNIQYF. The CDR3 DNA sequence: TGCAGCGTTGACGAAGGAAACATTCAGTACTTC.